The 20 T cell receptor beta chains reported below all come from one sample, sequenced in a study of blood T cells in healthy people across ages. A sample-barcoded 5' primer and a J-beta primer mix were used in a second PCR of roughly 7 to 12 cycles. TCRdb processed the 5' RACE reads anew with MiXCR; each CDR3 protein has one entry. The table has hundreds of thousands of distinct CDR3 sequences, roughly 50% seen once; the top ten hold 13%. Sequencing used blood. The receptor set was obtained from a man aged 25-45 years in good health.

This clonotype was counted a few times. This sequence joins TRBV20-1 and TRBJ1-2; weak D call: TRBD1 (5 bases). Trimming left V 0 bases short and J 2 bases short, with 7 bases between. The V gene's germline CDR1 is DFQATT and CDR2 SNEGSKA (reference sequence). The CDR3 totals 13 residues. The CDR3 DNA follows: TGCAGTGCTAGAGAACCAGGGAACTATGGCTACACCTTC. This sequence encodes CSAREPGNYGYTF.

The chain is built from TRBV3-1 and TRBJ1-1; D is perhaps TRBD1 (5 bases). CDR3 length: 14 residues. The ends were cut back, 1 base at V and 10 bases at J, with 16 bases in the middle. Germline V gene data show CDR1 as LGHDT and CDR2 as YNNKEL (reference sequence). DNA for the CDR3: TGTGCCAGCAGCCAAGGCGGGCAGGGTATAGGAGCTTTCTTT. Translation gives CASSQGGQGIGAFF.

The sample holds a few counts of this clonotype. The V gene is TRBV5-5, the J gene TRBJ2-3; 14 bases align to TRBD2. The CDR3 sequence is 17 residues long. Germline values: CDR1 SGHKS, CDR2 YYEKEE (reference sequence). The ends lost 3 bases at V and 2 bases at J; junction bases unmatched: 5. This CDR3 is CASSSGLAGGPTDTQYF. DNA for the CDR3: TGTGCCAGCAGCTCCGGACTAGCGGGGGGACCCACAGATACGCAGTATTTT.

J is TRBJ2-5 and V is TRBV6-2 or TRBV6-3, with 7 bases aligning to TRBD1. The last part of the DNA fits TRBJ2-7 better; the J call may be wrong. CDR3 length equals 15 residues. Looked up from germline, CDR1 is MNHEY and CDR2 is SVGEGT. Here the CDR3 reads CASTYRDRLSYEQYF. CDR3 coding DNA: TGTGCCAGCACCTACCGGGACAGACTATCCTACGAGCAGTACTTC.

This clonotype was counted only a few times. The V call is TRBV4-3, the J call TRBJ2-3; D not certain. The CDR3 loop spans 15 amino acids. Germline CDR1 reads LGHNA; CDR2 reads YSLEER. V was clipped by 0 bases and J by 0 bases, with 7 bases between them. The CDR3 DNA reads TGCGCCAGCAGCCAAGATGGATTTAGCACAGATACGCAGTATTTT. Translation gives CASSQDGFSTDTQYF.

The gene calls are TRBV18 and TRBJ2-7; D is undetermined. Germline CDR1 is KGHSH and CDR2 is LQKENI. The CDR3 spans 15 residues. V gave up 2 bases and J gave up 1 base, with 12 bases separating them. CDR3 region: CASSPDVGLSYEQYF. CDR3 coding DNA: TGTGCCAGCTCACCAGACGTGGGATTATCCTACGAGCAGTACTTC.

The chain carries TRBV7-9 and TRBJ2-1, with unresolved D. Germline CDR1 is SEHNR and CDR2 is FQNEAQ (reference sequence). CDR3 length: 10 amino acids. V dropped 8 bases and J dropped 8 bases, with 7 bases sitting between them. CDR3 amino acids: CASAGDEQFF. CDR3 coding DNA: TGTGCCAGCGCTGGGGATGAGCAGTTCTTC.

This clonotype was seen only a few times. V gene TRBV5-1 combines with J gene TRBJ2-3; D is unclear. V gave up 1 base and J gave up 4 bases, with 13 bases separating them. Germline CDR1 is SGHRS and CDR2 is YFSETQ. The CDR3 extends over 15 amino acids. CDR3 DNA: TGCGCCAGCAGCTTGACGTTCTTAGTACCAGATACGCAGTATTTT. The encoded protein is CASSLTFLVPDTQYF.

This clonotype was counted only a few times. The rearrangement links TRBV6-2 or TRBV6-3 to TRBJ2-1; D gene ambiguous. From germline, CDR1 is MNHEY and CDR2 SVGEGT. Trimming stripped 0 bases from V and 6 bases from J, with 6 bases between. This CDR3 is 13 amino acids long. Here the CDR3 reads CASSYSDANEQFF. The CDR3 nucleotides read TGTGCCAGCAGTTACTCCGATGCCAATGAGCAGTTCTTC.

This clonotype was observed a few times. The chain combines TRBV28 with TRBJ2-3; 7 nucleotides line up with TRBD1. J was trimmed by 3 bases and V by 4 bases; bases with no gene match: 7. Per germline, CDR1 MDHEN and CDR2 SYDVKM. The length of the CDR3 is 15 residues. CDR3 residues: CASSSHRGWTDTQYF. As DNA, the CDR3 is TGTGCCAGCAGTTCTCACAGGGGTTGGACAGATACGCAGTATTTT.

On this clonotype: Germline is not matched at one junction end, which may reflect a read error. This chain links TRBV2 with TRBJ2-7; D might be TRBD1 (5 bases). The CDR3 runs to 15 residues. Germline V gene lookup returns CDR1 SNHLY and CDR2 FYNNEI. In DNA form, the CDR3 reads TGTACCAGCAGTGACCTCAGGGATGGCTCCTACGAGCAGTACTTC. Translated, it gives CTSSDLRDGSYEQYF.

Many counts were recorded for this clonotype. CDR3 protein: CASSLWQGEQYF. As DNA, the CDR3 is TGTGCCAGCAGCTTATGGCAGGGCGAGCAGTACTTC. The rearrangement links TRBV7-2 to TRBJ2-7; maybe TRBD1 (5 bases). The V gene's germline CDR1 is SGHTA and CDR2 FQGNSA. The CDR3 totals 12 residues. V shed 2 bases and J shed 6 bases, with 8 bases lying between them.

This clonotype turned up a few times. The J gene is TRBJ2-7, the V gene TRBV28, with 8 positions matching TRBD1. Looked up from germline, CDR1 is MDHEN and CDR2 is SYDVKM. The CDR3 sequence is 14 residues long. Trimming took 6 bases from V and 2 from J; bases not matched to a gene: 6. DNA for the CDR3: TGTGCCAGCAGGGGACAGGCCACCGCCTACGAGCAGTACTTC. The encoded protein is CASRGQATAYEQYF.

The chain links TRBV7-9 to TRBJ1-4, with D uncertain. CDR1 SEHNR and CDR2 FQNEAQ come from the germline V gene (reference sequence). CDR3 length equals 11 residues. Trimming took 7 bases from V and 4 from J, leaving 4 bases between them. The CDR3 sequence: CASTGNEKLFF. DNA for the CDR3: TGTGCCAGCACCGGTAATGAAAAACTGTTTTTT.

The chain couples TRBV21-1 to TRBJ1-2; the table names TRBD1, a call not compared with the DNA. TRBV21-1 is termed a pseudogene. This CDR3 has 14 residues. CDR3 DNA sequence: TGTGCCAGCAGCAAACGACAGGGGGCGCGTGGCTACACCTTC. Its protein product is CASSKRQGARGYTF.

This clonotype was recorded many times. The chain couples TRBV5-6 to TRBJ2-3, with 7 bases lining up with TRBD2. Germline V gives CDR1 SGHDT, CDR2 YYEEEE. The V and J ends lost 0 bases and 3 bases, in that order; junction bases with no gene match: 4. This CDR3 comprises 15 residues. CDR3 in amino acids: CASSLDGGWTDTQYF. The CDR3 nucleotides read TGTGCCAGCAGCTTGGACGGGGGGTGGACAGATACGCAGTATTTT.

The rearrangement links TRBV20-1 to TRBJ2-6; D unclear. The CDR3 covers 13 residues. CDR1 is DFQATT, CDR2 SNEGSKA, per germline (reference sequence). Trimming took 2 bases from V and 2 from J, leaving 4 bases between them. CDR3 coding DNA: TGCAGTGCTAGACAGACTGGGGCCAACGTCCTGACTTTC. It encodes CSARQTGANVLTF.

V gene TRBV4-1 combines with J gene TRBJ1-2; 9 bases agree with TRBD1. V shed 5 bases and J 3 bases; nucleotides not matched to a gene: 4. Per germline, CDR1 MGHRA and CDR2 YSYEKL. The CDR3 loop spans 14 amino acids. The CDR3 protein is CASSKGQGDYGYTF. The CDR3 DNA follows: TGCGCCAGCAGCAAGGGACAGGGTGACTATGGCTACACCTTC.

This clonotype was counted a few times. This rearrangement joins TRBV6-5 to TRBJ2-7, with 8 bases fitting TRBD2. The junction had 12 bases not matched to a gene; V was cut back by 6 bases and J by 5 bases. Germline CDR1 reads MNHEY; CDR2 reads SVGAGI. The CDR3 is made up of 15 amino acids. For the CDR3, the DNA is TGTGCCAGCAGCCCCGGACTAGCCGGAAGGAACGAGCAGTACTTC. This codes for CASSPGLAGRNEQYF.

This sequence joins TRBV7-9 and TRBJ1-5; 11 bases map to TRBD1. Germline V gives CDR1 SEHNR, CDR2 FQNEAQ (reference sequence). V lost 4 bases, J lost 4 bases, and 3 bases stayed unmatched. The CDR3 runs to 15 residues. The chain's CDR3 is CASSSWDRGNQPQHF. The CDR3 bases are TGTGCCAGCAGCTCCTGGGACAGGGGGAATCAGCCCCAGCATTTT.